Below, one T cell receptor beta chain is given with its context. The table lists this clone with a few counts. There is no known antigen for this receptor. A read error may produce the germline difference seen at one junction end. This record belongs to a study of metastatic and nonmetastatic thyroid tumors (dated by TCRdb to 2019 to 2021). At the level of the whole study: The researchers compared repertoires between peripheral blood samples and tumor or nodule tissue samples from patients with malignant or benign thyroid disease.

None of the patients had been given any treatment before thyroid surgery. Using T-cell receptor beta sequencing, the study looked back at clinical samples from patients collected from the early 2010s to the late 2010s. The library was prepared using PCR. Sequencing was performed on an Illumina HiSeq 4000. High-throughput sequencing was used to profile the TCR beta-chain CDR3 region of every patient. Per the source publication's procedure: A classifier to discriminate distant-metastatic papillary thyroid cancer patients was built from CDR3 differences across clinicopathological groups. Repertoire diversity was assessed with the Shannon index, and tumor-blood repertoire similarity with the Morisita-Horn index. The public reads were quality trimmed at Q25 with fastp and then assembled into clones with MiXCR by TCRdb, keeping productive beta chains. The V and J calls were determined by TCRdb, not by the authors. This sample is represented by about 5,000 clones; roughly 31% of them were singletons. Roughly 20% of the sample lies in the top ten.

Paper-wide results and their limitations: In both blood and tumor samples, malignant tumors were reported to have significantly higher TCR beta diversity than benign nodules.

The sequenced material came from adjacent normal tissue. The origin of this receptor is a female donor with papillary thyroid cancer or a benign thyroid nodule (not recorded which). Some clones in this sample may be carry-over from other donors' samples.

The DNA sequence is TGCGCCAGCAGCTTAGTAGGGATCACTGCAACTAATGAAAAACTGCTTTTT. Its protein reads: CASSLVGITATNEKLLF. This chain joins TRBV5-1 to TRBJ1-4; no D gene call is confident. The germline V gene sets CDR1 to SGHRS and CDR2 to YFSETQ. From its cysteine to its phenylalanine, the CDR3 spans 17 amino acids. Only the CDR3 DNA is retained, 51 bases long and in frame from the first base. Joined to the reference TRBV5-1 and TRBJ1-4 proteins, this CDR3 gives the full variable domain: KAGVTQTPRYLIKTRGQQVTLSCSPISGHRSVSWYQQTPGQGLQFLFEYFSETQRNKGNFPGRFSGRQFSNSRSEMNVSTLELGDSALYLCASSLVGITATNEKLLFGSGTQLSVL.